This entry features one TCR beta chain sequence. This record comes from a study of OX40 agonist ivuxolimab in advanced cancers. Looked up from germline, CDR1 is KGHSH and CDR2 is LQKENI. Trimming removed 4 bases from V and 0 bases from J; junction bases left unmatched: 2. The CDR3 covers 17 residues. It was autoimmune disease history or systemic immunosuppression that excluded patients. Here immunoSEQ multiplex PCR was the method, and the copy in TCRdb shows in-frame clones only, minus some. The sample contains around 78,000 clones, 80% to 90% of which appear only once. V is TRBV18 and J is TRBJ2-1; TRBD2 aligns across 14 bases. This receptor was identified in an adult with an advanced solid tumor such as melanoma, head and neck, liver or kidney cancer. Sequences were derived from CD4+ or CD8+ T cells sorted from blood, sampled in a trial of the OX40 agonist ivuxolimab. CDR3 region: CASSQTSGGGSYNEQFF. CDR3 sequence (DNA): TGTGCCAGCTCACAGACTAGCGGGGGGGGCTCCTACAATGAGCAGTTCTTC.